This T cell receptor (beta chain) was sequenced during a study of blood T cells in healthy people across ages. General observations from the study: It was not possible, with unsorted PBMCs, to conclusively compare naive and antigen-experienced cells. Long-lived donors carried more naive CD4+ cells and greater diversity than aged donors. As age increased, TCR beta diversity per million T cells fell in a roughly linear fashion.

A remark on this clonotype: Its antigen is unknown.

The CDR3 sequence is 13 residues long. The germline V and J ends were trimmed by 3 bases and 2 bases, with 8 bases remaining between them. From germline, CDR1 is DFQATT and CDR2 SNEGSKA (reference sequence). PCR was performed a second time for roughly 7 to 11 cycles using a sample-barcoded 5' primer and a J-beta primer mix. TCRdb re-called the 5' RACE reads with MiXCR, one entry per CDR3 protein. The repertoire holds 1.5 million to 1.8 million distinct CDR3 sequences, with around 40% as singletons. Each donor had about 9.6 milliliters of peripheral blood drawn. The specimen sequenced was blood. The receptor was derived from a woman between 18 and 30 years old in good health. This chain links TRBV20-1 with TRBJ2-1; a possible D gene is TRBD1 (5 bases). The CDR3 loop reads CSASQGTYNEQFF. DNA for the CDR3: TGCAGTGCTAGTCAGGGAACCTACAATGAGCAGTTCTTC.